This T cell receptor beta chain stems from a study of T cell responses to AZD1222 COVID-19 vaccine (dated by TCRdb to 2020 to 2023). Broadly, across the study: Because spike-specific TCR depth and breadth did not differ between the two schedules, AZD1222 recipients who got a second dose at roughly 4 weeks were pooled with those who got a second dose at roughly 12 weeks. Trial participants were enrolled by age into 18-55, 56-69 and 70-plus year subgroups, with about 150, 28 and 57 TCR-sequenced participants respectively. TCR sequencing covered fewer than 250 trial participants: 200 to 220 given two doses of AZD1222 and approximately 25 given two doses of MenACWY control vaccine.

The CDR3 regions of human TCRbeta chains were analyzed by immunosequencing. As for the authors' bioinformatics: TCRs in the repertoires were compared against a reference library of SARS-CoV-2-specific TCRs that had been generated with the MIRA antigen-specificity platform. Breadth was defined as the fraction of unique TCRs that were SARS-CoV-2-associated. Depth was defined as the fraction of total T cells that were SARS-CoV-2-associated. Using the MIRA data, every spike-specific TCR was mapped to the spike region that the TCR reacted to and assigned to either a CD4 or a CD8 class. Log10-transformed breadth and depth values were compared by one-way ANOVA with Sidak's multiple comparisons tests. This is the immuneACCESS table as TCRdb keeps it, with only in-frame sequences that have V and J called. A part of the clones is gone; compared with another copy, unresolved V genes explain less than half, and the rest is unexplained. From that table come the V and J calls and clone size; the DNA was used to work out D and trimming. Present in this sample are 95,000 to 150,000 clones, roughly 90% of which were seen just once. The ten largest clones capture 13% to 15% of the sample.

Notes on this clone: This receptor's antigen is unknown. No clone much larger than this one lies a single base away; base qualities are absent.

The sample's time point label, in plain terms: baseline before first vaccination. Samples from vaccinated people were obtained from the UK trials COV001 and COV002, which included a single-blind randomized controlled phase 2/3 trial of AZD1222 (ChAdOx1 nCoV-19) in healthy adults. For TCRbeta chain sequencing, PBMC samples from trial participants were taken at day 0 and at day 28 after the second dose. What the research found in general, with its limitations: The 56-69-year group was small, and its depth increase did not reach significance, likely because of low power. Conclusions about previously exposed vaccinees were limited because only six AZD1222 recipients were SARS-CoV-2 seropositive at baseline. The whole spike protein was spanned by vaccine-associated CD4 TCRs, and dominant responses were seen in regions 160-218 and 743-854. Most participants were white British and females outnumbered males, and the authors suggested that clonal diversity may have been underestimated. Nearly half of unique spike-specific TCRs reportedly recognized epitopes outside regions mutated in the B.1.351 and B.1.1.7 variants. No day 14 peak-response samples were available, so repertoires were characterized only after the peak T cell response. After two AZD1222 doses, both the breadth and the depth of spike-specific TCRs were significantly higher than at day 0 and than in MenACWY recipients.

The receptor's source is an adult in good health. This specimen was peripheral blood, taken on day 0 of AZD1222 vaccination.

The bases read TGTGCCAGCAGCACCGTCGGTTGGCAGCAGTACTTC. Its coded protein is CASSTVGWQQYF. The V and J genes are TRBV7-9 and TRBJ2-7; there is no confident call for the D gene. The germline V gene (reference sequence) gives CDR1 as SEHNR and CDR2 as FQNEAQ. The CDR3 spans 12 residues, from the cysteine through the phenylalanine. Kept here is only the CDR3 DNA, which spans 36 bases and is read in frame from base 1. Trimming takes 5 bases from V and 8 bases from J, and the germline ends sit 13 bases apart.